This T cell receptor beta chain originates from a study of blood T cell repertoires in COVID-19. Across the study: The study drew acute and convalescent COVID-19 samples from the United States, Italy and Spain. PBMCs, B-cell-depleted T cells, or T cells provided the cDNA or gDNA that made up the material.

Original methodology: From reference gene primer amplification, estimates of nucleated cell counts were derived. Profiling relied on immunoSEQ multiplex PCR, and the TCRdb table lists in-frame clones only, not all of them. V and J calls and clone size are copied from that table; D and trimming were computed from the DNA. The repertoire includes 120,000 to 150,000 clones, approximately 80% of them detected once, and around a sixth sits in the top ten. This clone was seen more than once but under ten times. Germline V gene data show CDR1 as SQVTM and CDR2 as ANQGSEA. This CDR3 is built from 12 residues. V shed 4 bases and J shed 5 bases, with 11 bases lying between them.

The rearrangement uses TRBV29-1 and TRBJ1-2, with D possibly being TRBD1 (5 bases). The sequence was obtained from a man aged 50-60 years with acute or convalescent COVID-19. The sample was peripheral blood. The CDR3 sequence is CSVVIGEYGYTF. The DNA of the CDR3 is TGCAGCGTTGTTATAGGGGAATATGGCTACACCTTC.